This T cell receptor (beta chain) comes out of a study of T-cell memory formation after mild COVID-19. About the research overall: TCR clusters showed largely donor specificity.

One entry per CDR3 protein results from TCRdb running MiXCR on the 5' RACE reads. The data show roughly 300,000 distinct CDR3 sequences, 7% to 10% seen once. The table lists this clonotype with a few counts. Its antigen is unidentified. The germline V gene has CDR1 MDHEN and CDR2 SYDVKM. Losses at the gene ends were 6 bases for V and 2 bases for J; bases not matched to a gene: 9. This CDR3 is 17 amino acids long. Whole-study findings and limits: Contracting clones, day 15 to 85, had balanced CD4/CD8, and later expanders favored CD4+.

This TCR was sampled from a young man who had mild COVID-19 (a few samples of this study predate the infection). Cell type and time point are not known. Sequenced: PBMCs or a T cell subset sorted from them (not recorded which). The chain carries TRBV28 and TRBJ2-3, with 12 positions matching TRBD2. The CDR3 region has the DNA TGTGCCAGCAGCCCCGGGACTAGCGGGTTAGCCACAGATACGCAGTATTTT. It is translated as CASSPGTSGLATDTQYF. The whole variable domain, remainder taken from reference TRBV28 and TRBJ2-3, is DVKVTQSSRYLVKRTGEKVFLECVQDMDHENMFWYRQDPGLGLRLIYFSYDVKMKEKGDIPEGYSVSREKKERFSLILESASTNQTSMYLCASSPGTSGLATDTQYFGPGTRLTVL.